The sequence of this T cell receptor (beta chain) was determined in a study of blood T cells in healthy people across ages (dated by TCRdb to the mid-2010s). With regard to the full study: In model experiments, roughly one uniquely barcoded TCR beta cDNA molecule per two T cells was captured by template switching. Age-related changes in TCR beta repertoire diversity were measured in the study by deep sequencing normalized with unique cDNA molecular identifiers. Donors were grouped into four age groups: young (average about 15 years), middle-aged (roughly 38), aged (62) and long-lived (approximately 78). Using the same blood draw, the study looked at two additional independent replicas of 1 million unique cDNA reads for two donors, one aged 18 to 30 and the other aged 80 or older. Donors of different ages were randomly distributed across sequencing lanes to avoid experimental bias. Broad study findings and their caveats: Observed TCR beta diversity per million T cells fell roughly linearly with age, and a significant reduction was already apparent by age about 38. Total diversity estimates from one million sequenced T cells were considered lower bounds and underestimates. There was a strong correlation between observed TCR beta diversity and the percentage of naive T cells measured by flow cytometry. Compared with the aged group, the long-lived group had more naive CD4+ T cells, fewer expanded clones and increased TCR diversity, suggesting age selection. Bulk unsorted PBMC profiling prevented conclusive comparison of naive and antigen-experienced compartments. The CMV infection status of donors was not known, potentially confounding age-related changes in expanded clonotypes.

Systemically healthy Caucasian individuals from Russia, 35 to 50 in total and aged 6 to 90 years, were included as donors. Ten milliliters of peripheral blood were drawn from each donor into EDTA-treated Vacutainer tubes. Ficoll-Paque density-gradient centrifugation was used to isolate PBMCs, with at least 6 million obtained per sample. Trizol reagent was used to extract total RNA from PBMCs, with at least 5 micrograms per sample. For every donor, an aliquot of PBMCs went through flow cytometry to measure the percentages of naive CD45RAhigh/CD27high T cells. This clonotype turned up a few times. Its antigen is unknown. No qualities accompany the bases; no much larger clone lies one base away. The CDR3 has 14 amino acids, counting the end cysteine and phenylalanine. The kept DNA is CDR3 alone, 42 bases in frame from the first base. V and J lose 3 bases and 2 bases, and a span of 10 bases separates them.

Library method: 5' RACE. The instrument was an Illumina HiSeq 2500. A second PCR of roughly 7 to 12 cycles was performed with a sample-barcoded 5' primer and a J-beta primer mix. Each TCR beta cDNA molecule received a unique molecular identifier from a template-switch 5' adaptor carrying 12 random nucleotides. Each sample yielded at least 2.5 million CDR3-containing paired-end reads. First-strand cDNA synthesis was performed from all RNA using the Mint cDNA synthesis kit, with priming by a TRBC-specific oligonucleotide. Following uracil-DNA glycosylase treatment, a first 18-cycle PCR with universal primers M1SS and BC2_uni_R was performed on all cDNA. Turning to the authors' computational methods: For normalization, 1 million high-quality reads were randomly selected from each sample, with every read carrying a distinct molecular identifier. Reads with shared molecular identifiers were discarded instead of being binned into consensus sequences. MiTCR, set to a Q25 quality threshold and the strictest error-elimination algorithm, was used for CDR3 identification, clonotype clustering and error correction. A nonparametric unseen species model with Euler transformation was used to estimate lower-bound total TCR beta diversity. TCRdb reran the public reads through fastp at Q25 and MiXCR, keeping productive beta chains. For every CDR3 protein sequence, its rows merge into one entry that carries the most common genes and DNA. These V and J calls derive from TCRdb rather than the authors' analysis. For this sample there are approximately 600,000 distinct CDR3 sequences; about 53% appear just once. The top ten constitute about two fifths of the sample.

This clonotype was obtained from a man aged 55 to 70 in good health. The chain is made from TRBV12-3 or TRBV12-4 and TRBJ1-1; the D gene assignment is ambiguous. The sequenced material came from blood. This receptor carries the CDR3 CASSFPLFNTEAFF. The DNA sequence reads TGTGCCAGCAGTTTCCCCCTGTTTAACACTGAAGCTTTCTTT.